This T cell receptor beta chain derives from a study of blood T cell repertoires in COVID-19. Background on the study: Nucleic acid was either cDNA or gDNA, and it came from T cells, B-cell-depleted T cells, or PBMCs.

The V end lost 2 bases, the J end lost 4 bases, and 6 bases lay between the germline ends. CDR1 is SGHTS and CDR2 is YDEGEE in the germline V gene. The CDR3 is 12 amino acids. Original data processing: Counts of nucleated cells, estimated from reference gene primer amplification, were obtained. Clones were sequenced by immunoSEQ multiplex PCR, and TCRdb holds only the in-frame ones, with some missing. That table gives V, J and clone size, and the DNA gave D and trimming. The table shows around 86,000 clones, with roughly 86% occurring only once. This chain uses TRBV5-8 with TRBJ1-1, with D uncertain. The clonotype originates from a human donor with acute or convalescent COVID-19. The donor label of this sample is uncertain. The sample was peripheral blood. CDR3 region: CASSLFVTEAFF. In DNA, the CDR3 is TGTGCCAGCAGCTTATTCGTCACTGAAGCTTTCTTT.